The 7 T cell receptor beta chains below come from one sample, sequenced in a study of tissue T cells after allogeneic stem cell transplantation. The time point: mouse harvest day 7 after allogeneic transplant. Mouse grafts combined 10^7 T-cell-depleted bone marrow cells with 10^6 splenic CD5+ T cells. Profiling relied on immunoSEQ multiplex PCR, and the TCRdb table lists in-frame clones only, not all of them. The sample holds roughly 5,300 clones, around 50% seen once. Sequenced sample: gut tissue. These receptors were obtained from a female BALB/c mouse given C57BL/6 T cells with graft-versus-host disease after an allogeneic hematopoietic cell transplant.

Worth noting for this clone: Gene names and germline match the mouse. The CDR3 end falls 1 residue outside the read, so it is completed with the germline J gene. This chain links TRBV26 with TRBJ2-2; 8 bases match TRBD1. V lost 2 bases, J lost 4 bases, and 3 bases stayed unmatched. The germline CDR1 and CDR2 sequences are KGHPV and FQNQEV (reference sequence). This CDR3 has 15 residues. CDR3 DNA (partial): TGTGCCAGCAGTCTGAGGCAGGGGGCCACCGGGCAGCTCTAC. Translating it yields CASSLRQGATGQLY. The complete CDR3 reads CASSLRQGATGQLYF.

The sample holds one count of this clone. The genes are named according to mouse. The sequence runs out 1 residue before the end of the CDR3; the remainder is reconstructed from the germline J gene. The chain carries TRBV26 and TRBJ2-5, with D tentatively TRBD1 or TRBD2 (5 bases each). The germline V gene has CDR1 KGHPV and CDR2 FQNQEV (reference sequence). The germline V and J ends were trimmed by 6 bases and 0 bases, with 7 bases remaining between them. The CDR3 is made up of 13 amino acids. CDR3 loop: CASSRDNQDTQYF. CDR3 DNA (partial): TGTGCCAGCAGCCGGGACAACCAAGACACCCAGTAC.

Note on this clone: Germline and junction disagree at one end, which may indicate a read error. All gene names here are mouse names. The CDR3 end is not reached by the read, which stops 1 residue before it; the germline J gene fills it in. This same CDR3 is encoded by further DNA sequences in the sample. The chain carries TRBV12-1 and TRBJ2-1, with a tentative D call TRBD1 (6 bases). The length of the CDR3 is 15 residues. In germline, CDR1 is SGHSN, CDR2 HYEKVE. The CDR3 sequence is CASSPGTNNYAEQFF. The CDR3 DNA, read in part, is TGCGCCAGCTCTCCCGGGACAAATAACTATGCTGAGCAGTTC. Complete variable domain (other parts from reference TRBV12-1 and TRBJ2-1): DSGVVQSPRHIIKEKGGRSVLTCIPISGHSNVVWYQQTLGKELKFLIQHYEKVERDKGFLPSRFSVQQFDDYHSEMNMSALELEDSAMYFCASSPGTNNYAEQFFGPGTRLTVL.

This clone has more than one count but fewer than ten. These gene names are mouse names. Read sequence stops 1 residue before the CDR3 end, and the germline J gene provides the missing end. The genes are TRBV26 and TRBJ1-1, with D unresolved. Trimming stripped 3 bases from V and 5 bases from J, with 7 bases between. The germline gives CDR1 KGHPV, CDR2 FQNQEV (reference sequence). The CDR3 is 12 amino acids. CDR3 DNA, as far as it was read: TGTGCCAGCAGTCTTCGGGGTACAGAAGTCTTC. Protein: CASSLRGTEVF. The whole CDR3 protein is CASSLRGTEVFF.

As for this clone: Mouse names are used for the genes. The read halts 1 residue ahead of the CDR3 end, with the missing end drawn from the germline J gene. This rearrangement joins TRBV13-1 to TRBJ2-1; D not certain. Germline loops: CDR1 NSHNY, CDR2 SYGAGN. V was clipped by 1 base and J by 1 base, with 9 bases between them. The CDR3 totals 15 residues. CDR3 amino acids: CASSDTGHNYAEQFF. CDR3 DNA (partial): TGTGCCAGCAGTGATACGGGCCACAACTATGCTGAGCAGTTC.

About this clone itself: Gene names follow the mouse nomenclature. The read ends 1 residue early relative to the CDR3; the germline J gene fills the gap. The V call is TRBV26, the J call TRBJ1-5; D is possibly TRBD1 (5 bases). Germline V gives CDR1 KGHPV, CDR2 FQNQEV (reference sequence). Trimming took 6 bases from V and 0 from J, leaving 6 bases between them. The CDR3 contains 13 residues. CDR3 protein: CASRDNNNQAPLF. CDR3 DNA (partial): TGTGCCAGCAGGGACAATAACAACCAGGCTCCGCTT.

For this clone: These gene names are mouse names. The read ends 1 residue early relative to the CDR3; the germline J gene fills the gap. The chain carries TRBV2 and TRBJ1-1; 10 bases fit TRBD1. V trimming: 1 base; J trimming: 8 bases; junction bases outside the gene matches: 1. This CDR3 region has 13 residues. The germline gives CDR1 LGHNA, CDR2 YSYQKL. The CDR3 loop is CASSQGQGAEVFF. CDR3 DNA (partial): TGTGCCAGCAGCCAAGGACAGGGGGCGGAAGTCTTC.